This entry lists 8 T cell receptor beta chains sequenced from one sample in a study of beta chain features in type 1 diabetes. Investigators reverse transcribed all isolated RNA, so they sequenced expressed TCRB transcripts. Libraries were prepared by immunoSEQ multiplex PCR; TCRdb keeps only in-frame clonotypes and omits some of them. This sample yields tens of thousands of clones, of which around a third are seen a single time; about 0.5% belongs to the top ten. The sequencing sample was made of stem cell memory CD4+ T cells from blood. These receptor sequences come from a woman younger than 30 in good health.

The J gene is TRBJ2-7, the V gene TRBV7-2, with TRBD2 matching 7 bases. Germline V lookup: CDR1 SGHTA, CDR2 FQGNSA. The CDR3 is 14 amino acids. With V trimmed by 3 bases and J by 4 bases, 6 bases remained unmatched. CDR3 bases: TGTGCCAGCAGCTTCGGGCGGGAGAGGTACGAGCAGTACTTC. It encodes CASSFGRERYEQYF.

V and J are TRBV7-6 and TRBJ2-1; 10 bases fit TRBD2. Germline CDR1 SGHVS, CDR2 FNYEAQ. With V trimmed by 0 bases and J by 4 bases, 0 bases remained unmatched. The CDR3 covers 15 residues. The CDR3 region is CASSLALAGYNEQFF. CDR3 sequence (DNA): TGTGCCAGCAGCTTAGCACTAGCGGGATACAATGAGCAGTTCTTC.

This clone occurred a few times. The chain links TRBV19 to TRBJ1-1; D gene unclear. V was trimmed by 2 bases and J by 1 base, leaving 8 bases between them. Germline V lookup: CDR1 LNHDA, CDR2 SQIVND (reference sequence). There are 14 residues in the CDR3. In DNA form, the CDR3 reads TGTGCCAGTAGTATATCCACAGCGAACACTGAAGCTTTCTTT. This encodes CASSISTANTEAFF.

The V and J genes are TRBV7-8 and TRBJ2-2, with a possible D match to TRBD1 (6 bases). The ends were cut back, 5 bases at V and 4 bases at J, with 14 bases in the middle. The germline V gene encodes CDR1 SGHVS and CDR2 FQNEAQ. CDR3 size: 15 residues. The CDR3 sequence: CASSTQGWGTGELFF. In DNA, the CDR3 is TGTGCCAGCAGCACCCAGGGGTGGGGCACCGGGGAGCTGTTTTTT.

This clone came up a few times. The chain combines TRBV5-7 with TRBJ2-7; D possibly corresponds to TRBD1 (5 bases). TRBV5-7 is an ORF for which the function is uncertain. The CDR3 sequence is 15 residues long. The ends were cut back, 2 bases at V and 0 bases at J, with 12 bases in the middle. CDR3 nucleotides: TGTGCCAGCAGCTTCCAGGGCGGAAGCTCCTACGAGCAGTACTTC. Translated, it gives CASSFQGGSSYEQYF.

The chain recombines TRBV4-2 with TRBJ2-7, with 11 bases that match TRBD2. The trim removed 4 bases at V and 0 bases at J, leaving 14 bases unmatched. Per germline, CDR1 LGHNA and CDR2 YNFKEQ. The CDR3 is 19 amino acids. The CDR3 DNA follows: TGTGCCAGCAGCCTGTCGGGGACTAGCGGAACCTATAACTCCTACGAGCAGTACTTC. Encoded protein: CASSLSGTSGTYNSYEQYF.

This CDR3 reads CASSLGPVNTEAFF. The CDR3 DNA reads as TGCGCCAGCAGCTTGGGTCCAGTGAACACTGAAGCTTTCTTT. The rearrangement joins TRBV5-1 to TRBJ1-1, with D hard to call. The V and J ends lost 0 bases and 0 bases respectively, with 6 bases between them. Germline V gives CDR1 SGHRS, CDR2 YFSETQ. This CDR3 is 14 amino acids long.

CDR3 coding DNA: TGTGCCAGCAGCCCCGAGGGTGGGTACGAGCAGTACTTC. Translation: CASSPEGGYEQYF. The chain couples TRBV7-2 to TRBJ2-7; perhaps TRBD2 as D (5 bases). Germline V gene sequence: CDR1 SGHTA, CDR2 FQGNSA. The CDR3 contains 13 residues. Trimming took 5 bases from V and 4 from J, leaving 12 bases between them.